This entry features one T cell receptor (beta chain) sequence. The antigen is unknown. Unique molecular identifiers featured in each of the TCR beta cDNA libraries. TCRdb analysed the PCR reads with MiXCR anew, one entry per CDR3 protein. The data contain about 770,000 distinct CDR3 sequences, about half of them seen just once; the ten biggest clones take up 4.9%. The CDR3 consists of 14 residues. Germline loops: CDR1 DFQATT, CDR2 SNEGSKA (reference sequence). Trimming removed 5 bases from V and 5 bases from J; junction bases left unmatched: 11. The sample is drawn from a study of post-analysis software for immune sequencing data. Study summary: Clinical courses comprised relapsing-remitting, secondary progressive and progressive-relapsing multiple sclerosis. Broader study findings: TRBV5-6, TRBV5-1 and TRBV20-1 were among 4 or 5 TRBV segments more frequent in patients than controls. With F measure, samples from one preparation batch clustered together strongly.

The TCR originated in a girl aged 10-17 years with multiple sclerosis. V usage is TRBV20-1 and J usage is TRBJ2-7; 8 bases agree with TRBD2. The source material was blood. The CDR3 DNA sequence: TGCAGTGCTCCGATAGCGGGACCGAACCACGAGCAGTACTTC. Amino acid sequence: CSAPIAGPNHEQYF.